Below, one T cell receptor beta chain is given with its context. Original methodology: Researchers report that nucleated cell counts were estimated from reference gene primer amplification. Clones were read by immunoSEQ multiplex PCR, and TCRdb kept only the in-frame ones, dropping some. V, J and clone size derive from that table, while D and trimming were established from the DNA sequence. The data show just over 150,000 clones, 92% seen once. Germline V gene data show CDR1 as SGHTA and CDR2 as FQGNSA. The CDR3 is 14 amino acids. The V gene lost 1 base and the J gene lost 3 bases, with 10 bases spanning the gap. This sample was taken from a study of blood T cell repertoires in COVID-19. The overall study: Acute-phase and convalescent COVID-19 samples originated in the United States, Italy and Spain. The cDNA or gDNA used as material had been derived from T cells, B-cell-depleted T cells, or PBMCs.

In Seattle, patients joined the study during active infection and were tracked longitudinally. The rearrangement uses TRBV7-2 and TRBJ2-7; D may be TRBD1 (6 bases). The TCR sequence derives from a man aged 25 to 40 with COVID-19, enrolled during active disease. Sequenced sample: peripheral blood. The CDR3 loop reads CASSLVRTDYEQYF. The CDR3 DNA follows: TGTGCCAGCAGCTTAGTCAGGACAGACTACGAGCAGTACTTC.